A single sample is the source of the 26 T cell receptor beta chains below, sequenced in a study of identical twins. TCRdb ran MiXCR on the 5' RACE reads and lists one entry per CDR3 protein. The table records 1.5 million to 2 million distinct CDR3 sequences, about 32% of them present only once. The sequenced sample was cord blood. All receptors come from a newborn girl in good health.

The J gene is TRBJ2-5, the V gene TRBV5-1, with D perhaps matching TRBD1 (5 bases). V shed 9 bases and J shed 2 bases, with 17 bases lying between them. The CDR3 consists of 14 residues. Germline values: CDR1 SGHRS, CDR2 YFSETQ. CDR3 amino acids: CANSIGAVQETQYF. The DNA for the CDR3 is TGCGCCAACTCGATTGGGGCGGTTCAAGAGACCCAGTACTTC.

This clonotype has just a few counts. The rearrangement joins TRBV25-1 to TRBJ2-6; 10 bases are a match to TRBD2. Losses at the gene ends were 2 bases for V and 0 bases for J; bases not matched to a gene: 1. The germline CDR1 and CDR2 sequences are MGHDK and SYGVNS. The CDR3 consists of 17 residues. CDR3 residues: CASSEGLAVSGANVLTF. The CDR3 DNA sequence: TGTGCCAGCAGTGAAGGACTAGCGGTCTCTGGGGCCAACGTCCTGACTTTC.

This clonotype has just a few counts. The gene calls are TRBV20-1 and TRBJ2-1; D unclear. CDR3 size: 13 residues. The V end was cut by 0 bases, the J end by 8 bases, with 11 bases between. The germline CDR1 and CDR2 sequences are DFQATT and SNEGSKA (reference sequence). The CDR3 spells CSARDLSVDEQFF. The CDR3, as DNA: TGCAGTGCTAGAGATCTTTCTGTGGATGAGCAGTTCTTC.

In nucleotides, the CDR3 is TGTGCCAGCAGTTTACACGGACGTCTCCTTAATGAAAAACTGTTTTTT. Residues: CASSLHGRLLNEKLFF. The rearrangement uses TRBV28 and TRBJ1-4; no clear D. Germline values: CDR1 MDHEN, CDR2 SYDVKM. The V and J ends lost 2 bases and 4 bases respectively, with 14 bases between them. The CDR3 totals 16 residues.

This clonotype was seen a few times. The genes are TRBV7-2 and TRBJ2-3; D gene uncertain. Germline-derived CDR1 and CDR2 are SGHTA and FQGNSA. The CDR3 runs 11 residues. The V and J ends lost 5 bases and 10 bases respectively, with 10 bases between them. CDR3 nucleotide sequence: TGTGCCAGCAGCCCGACCTCAGCGCAGTATTTT. It translates to CASSPTSAQYF.

The rearrangement links TRBV20-1 to TRBJ2-7; 9 bases line up with TRBD2. V gave up 0 bases and J gave up 2 bases; unmatched junction bases: 8. Germline V gene lookup returns CDR1 DFQATT and CDR2 SNEGSKA (reference sequence). The CDR3 spans 16 residues. For the CDR3, the DNA is TGCAGTGCTAGAGATAGGCGGTTAGCGGGGGCCTACGAGCAGTACTTC. Protein sequence: CSARDRRLAGAYEQYF.

V gene TRBV6-2 or TRBV6-3 combines with J gene TRBJ2-7; D perhaps matches TRBD2 (6 bases). CDR1 and CDR2 from the germline V gene are MNHEY and SVGEGT. V was clipped by 5 bases and J by 3 bases, with 14 bases between them. The CDR3 spans 14 residues. The CDR3 coding sequence is TGTGCCAGCAGTCGATGGGACTCCCACTACGAGCAGTACTTC. Amino acids: CASSRWDSHYEQYF.

V gene TRBV28 combines with J gene TRBJ1-6; D ambiguous. The CDR3 sequence is 11 residues long. The germline gives CDR1 MDHEN, CDR2 SYDVKM. Trimming pared 6 bases from V and 10 bases from J, leaving 7 bases between. Here the CDR3 reads CASSHRSPLHF. The CDR3 nucleotides are TGTGCCAGCAGCCACCGCTCACCCCTCCACTTT.

This clonotype was recorded a few times. The rearrangement joins TRBV29-1 to TRBJ1-2; perhaps TRBD1 as D (5 bases). CDR3 length: 14 amino acids. CDR1 is SQVTM and CDR2 is ANQGSEA in the germline V gene. Trimming left V 0 bases short and J 0 bases short, with 8 bases between. CDR3 residues: CSVEDFRANYGYTF. The DNA of the CDR3 is TGCAGCGTTGAAGATTTCAGGGCTAACTATGGCTACACCTTC. Together with reference TRBV29-1 and TRBJ1-2, the CDR3 gives the full variable domain: SAVISQKPSRDICQRGTSLTIQCQVDSQVTMMFWYRQQPGQSLTLIATANQGSEATYESGFVIDKFPISRPNLTFSTLTVSNMSPEDSSIYLCSVEDFRANYGYTFGSGTRLTVV.

V and J are TRBV7-2 and TRBJ1-6, with D possibly matching TRBD1 (5 bases). The CDR3 extends over 15 amino acids. Per the germline V gene, CDR1 is SGHTA and CDR2 is FQGNSA. Trimming left V 2 bases short and J 7 bases short, with 12 bases between. The CDR3 reads CASSLRTPRNSPLHF. The CDR3 DNA is TGTGCCAGCAGCTTACGGACACCTAGAAATTCACCCCTCCACTTT.

This clonotype was counted only a few times. The V and J genes are TRBV7-2 and TRBJ2-1, with D maybe TRBD1 (5 bases). This CDR3 is built from 17 residues. Trimming cost V 2 bases and J 5 bases, with 19 bases left between them. Germline loops: CDR1 SGHTA, CDR2 FQGNSA. The CDR3 spells CASSLFRRLGVDNEQFF. The CDR3, as DNA: TGTGCCAGCAGCTTATTTCGAAGGCTAGGGGTAGACAATGAGCAGTTCTTC.

The CDR3 is CASSVVAQDYGYTF. The CDR3 nucleotides are TGTGCCAGCAGCGTAGTTGCCCAGGACTATGGCTACACCTTC. This sequence joins TRBV7-2 and TRBJ1-2; unclear D gene. CDR3 length: 14 amino acids. Germline loops: CDR1 SGHTA, CDR2 FQGNSA. With 5 bases removed from V and 3 bases from J, the gap between germline ends came to 13 bases.

This chain connects TRBV3-1 to TRBJ2-7; D is possibly TRBD2 (6 bases). This CDR3 has 15 amino acids. The V and J ends lost 1 base and 3 bases respectively, with 13 bases between them. The germline V gene has CDR1 LGHDT and CDR2 YNNKEL (reference sequence). CDR3: CASSQGSAGLYEQYF. CDR3 sequence (DNA): TGTGCCAGCAGCCAAGGAAGTGCGGGACTCTACGAGCAGTACTTC.

The chain combines TRBV28 with TRBJ1-3; 9 bases are shared with TRBD1. The CDR3 loop spans 15 amino acids. Germline CDR1 MDHEN, CDR2 SYDVKM. Trimming removed 4 bases from V and 3 bases from J; junction bases left unmatched: 4. The CDR3 region is CASSSNRGLGNTIYF. CDR3 nucleotide sequence: TGTGCCAGCAGTTCAAACAGGGGGCTTGGAAACACCATATATTTT.

The V call is TRBV4-2, the J call TRBJ2-3; 11 bases agree with TRBD2. CDR1 and CDR2 (germline): LGHNA, YNFKEQ. This CDR3 has 21 amino acids. V was clipped by 0 bases and J by 2 bases; unmatched bases: 16. In DNA form, the CDR3 reads TGTGCCAGCAGCCAAGACCTTATTAGCGGGAGGGCCGCCATTTCCACAGATACGCAGTATTTT. This gives the protein CASSQDLISGRAAISTDTQYF.

The chain combines TRBV9 with TRBJ1-6; D is perhaps TRBD1 (5 bases). Germline V lookup: CDR1 SGDLS, CDR2 YYNGEE. The CDR3 sequence is 14 residues long. The V and J ends lost 0 bases and 5 bases respectively, with 6 bases between them. CDR3 region: CASSVGTNNSPLHF. CDR3 in DNA: TGTGCCAGCAGCGTAGGGACAAATAATTCACCCCTCCACTTT.

The chain links TRBV19 to TRBJ2-3; unclear D gene. V lost 2 bases to trimming and J lost 6 bases, with 9 bases between them. The CDR3 length is 13 residues. The germline gives CDR1 LNHDA, CDR2 SQIVND (reference sequence). CDR3: CASSIPPRDTQYF. CDR3 sequence (DNA): TGTGCCAGTAGTATACCCCCCAGGGATACGCAGTATTTT.

This sequence joins TRBV5-1 and TRBJ2-7; D is possibly TRBD2 (5 bases). Looked up from germline, CDR1 is SGHRS and CDR2 is YFSETQ. CDR3 size: 13 residues. Trimming pared 2 bases from V and 7 bases from J, leaving 13 bases between. The CDR3 nucleotides read TGCGCCAGCAGCTTCCGGACTGGGAATGAGCAGTACTTC. As protein: CASSFRTGNEQYF.

The rearrangement links TRBV5-1 to TRBJ2-3, with 8 positions matching TRBD2. Trimming cost V 9 bases and J 8 bases; bases outside gene matches: 11. In germline, CDR1 is SGHRS, CDR2 YFSETQ. CDR3 length: 13 residues. The CDR3 reads CATKSGGPGTQYF. The CDR3 region has the DNA TGCGCCACAAAATCGGGGGGGCCGGGTACGCAGTATTTT. Full variable domain (rest looked up from reference TRBV5-1 and TRBJ2-3): KAGVTQTPRYLIKTRGQQVTLSCSPISGHRSVSWYQQTPGQGLQFLFEYFSETQRNKGNFPGRFSGRQFSNSRSEMNVSTLELGDSALYLCATKSGGPGTQYFGPGTRLTVL.

This clonotype was detected only a few times. The V and J genes are TRBV28 and TRBJ2-7; no definite D call. Germline CDR1 MDHEN, CDR2 SYDVKM. The ends were cut back, 9 bases at V and 6 bases at J, with 6 bases in the middle. CDR3 length: 9 residues. The DNA for the CDR3 is TGTGCCAGGAGGACCGAGCAGTACTTC. It translates to CARRTEQYF.

This rearrangement joins TRBV20-1 to TRBJ2-2, with D possibly being TRBD2 (5 bases). V was clipped by 2 bases and J by 4 bases, with 8 bases between them. CDR3 length: 13 amino acids. Germline assignment: CDR1 DFQATT and CDR2 SNEGSKA (reference sequence). CDR3 residues: CSARSTSTGELFF. CDR3 coding DNA: TGCAGTGCTAGAAGCACTAGCACCGGGGAGCTGTTTTTT.

The rearrangement uses TRBV9 and TRBJ2-4; 11 positions match TRBD1. V lost 6 bases and J lost 7; bases outside the gene matches: 6. In germline, CDR1 is SGDLS, CDR2 YYNGEE. CDR3 size: 14 residues. CDR3 coding DNA: TGTGCCAGCATCTGGACAGGGGGCCTTAACATTCAGTACTTC. Encoded protein: CASIWTGGLNIQYF. Full variable domain (missing parts from reference TRBV9 and TRBJ2-4): DSGVTQTPKHLITATGQRVTLRCSPRSGDLSVYWYQQSLDQGLQFLIQYYNGEERAKGNILERFSAQQFPDLHSELNLSSLELGDSALYFCASIWTGGLNIQYFGAGTRLSVL.

The sample holds a few counts of this clonotype. The genes are TRBV21-1 and TRBJ2-7. TRBV21-1 is annotated as a pseudogene. This CDR3 comprises 17 residues. CDR3 bases: TGTGCCAGCAGCAAAGCGCTCCTGACCATTCGCCCCTACGAGCAGTACTTC. It is translated as CASSKALLTIRPYEQYF.

The chain joins TRBV7-2 to TRBJ2-5, with D perhaps TRBD1 or TRBD2 (5 bases each). Germline values: CDR1 SGHTA, CDR2 FQGNSA. The V and J ends lost 1 base and 4 bases respectively, with 13 bases between them. The CDR3 is made up of 15 amino acids. The CDR3 protein is CASSLGGIQLETQYF. The CDR3 DNA is TGTGCCAGCAGCTTAGGGGGGATTCAGCTAGAGACCCAGTACTTC.

Of note for this clonotype: This could be a read error, since a much larger clone is one nucleotide away. V is TRBV5-1 and J is TRBJ2-4, with 9 bases matching TRBD2. The CDR3 contains 15 residues. Germline-derived CDR1 and CDR2 are SGHRS and YFSETQ. The CDR3 region is CASSLLSGGWNTQYF. In nucleotides, the CDR3 is TGCGCCAGCAGCTTATTAAGCGGGGGGTGGAACACTCAGTACTTC.

This clonotype was seen ten or more times. The CDR3 sequence: CASSSVRGRNEQFF. The CDR3, as DNA: TGTGCCAGCAGTTCCGTCAGGGGTAGAAATGAGCAGTTCTTC. The gene calls are TRBV28 and TRBJ2-1; the D gene is possibly TRBD1 (6 bases). Germline-derived CDR1 and CDR2 are MDHEN and SYDVKM. V shed 4 bases and J shed 7 bases, with 14 bases lying between them. The CDR3 has 14 residues.